This TCR beta chain was sequenced during a study of immune evolution from preneoplasia to lung adenocarcinoma. This clone was seen a single time. The assay was immunoSEQ multiplex PCR, and TCRdb's table has in-frame clones only and misses some. The table lists more than 8,000 clones, around 83% of them singletons, with 4.5% to 5% in the top ten. This CDR3 has 16 amino acids. V was clipped by 4 bases and J by 4 bases; unmatched bases: 5. CDR1 is SGHTA and CDR2 is FQGNSA in the germline V gene. The V call is TRBV7-2, the J call TRBJ2-3; 13 bases are shared with TRBD2. The specimen was FFPE minimally invasive lung adenocarcinoma tissue. This receptor was taken from a person aged 65-85 years with lung adenocarcinoma. Some clones in this sample may be carry-over from other donors' samples. CDR3 residues: CASSSGTSGKADTQYF. DNA of the CDR3: TGTGCCAGCAGCTCCGGGACTAGCGGGAAGGCAGATACGCAGTATTTT.